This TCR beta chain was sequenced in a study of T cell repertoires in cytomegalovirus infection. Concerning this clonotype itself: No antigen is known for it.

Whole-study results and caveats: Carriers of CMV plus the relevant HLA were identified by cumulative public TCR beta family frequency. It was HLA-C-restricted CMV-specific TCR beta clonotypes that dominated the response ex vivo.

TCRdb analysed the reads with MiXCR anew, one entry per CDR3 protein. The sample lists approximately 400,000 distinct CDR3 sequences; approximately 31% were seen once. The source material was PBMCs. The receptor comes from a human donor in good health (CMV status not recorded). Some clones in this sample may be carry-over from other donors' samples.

The CDR3 DNA is TGTGCCAGCAGCCACCTAGGGGGGGGCGCCTACGAGCAGTACTTC. This gives the protein CASSHLGGGAYEQYF. This chain links TRBV7-8 with TRBJ2-7, with D possibly being TRBD2 (7 bases). This CDR3 comprises 15 residues. V was cut by 5 bases and J by 2 bases, with 16 bases left in between. Germline values: CDR1 SGHVS, CDR2 FQNEAQ.